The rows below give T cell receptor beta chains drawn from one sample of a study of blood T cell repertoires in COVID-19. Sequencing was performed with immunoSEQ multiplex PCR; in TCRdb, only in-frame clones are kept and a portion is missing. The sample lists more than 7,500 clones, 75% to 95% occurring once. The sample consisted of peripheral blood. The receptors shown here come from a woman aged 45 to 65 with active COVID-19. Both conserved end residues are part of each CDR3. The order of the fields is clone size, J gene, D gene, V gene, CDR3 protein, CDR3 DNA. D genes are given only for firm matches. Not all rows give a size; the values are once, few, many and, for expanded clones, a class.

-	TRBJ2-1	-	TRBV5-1	CASSLSGQYNEQFF	TGCGCCAGCAGCTTAAGCGGACAGTACAATGAGCAGTTCTTC
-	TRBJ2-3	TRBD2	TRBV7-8	CASSPLGGGGTDTQYF	TGTGCCAGCAGCCCCCTCGGGGGAGGGGGCACAGATACGCAGTATTTT
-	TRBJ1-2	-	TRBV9	CASSVGRGNMGGYTF	TGTGCCAGCAGCGTGGGGCGGGGGAACATGGGAGGCTACACCTTC
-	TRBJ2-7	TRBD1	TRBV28	CASTSPGQGDYEQYF	TGTGCCAGCACCTCCCCGGGACAGGGGGACTACGAGCAGTACTTC
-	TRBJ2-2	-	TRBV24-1	CATRQDTGELFF	TGTGCCACCAGACAGGACACCGGGGAGCTGTTTTTT
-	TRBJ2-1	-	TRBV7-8	CASSFPTDNEQFF	TGTGCCAGCAGCTTTCCCACGGACAATGAGCAGTTCTTC
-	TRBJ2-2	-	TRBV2	CASSLQAFGELFF	TGTGCCAGCAGTCTTCAGGCATTTGGGGAGCTGTTTTTT
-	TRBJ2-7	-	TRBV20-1	CSASDRHYEQYF	TGCAGTGCTAGTGACAGACATTACGAGCAGTACTTC
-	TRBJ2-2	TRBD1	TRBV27	CASSLAGQGIGELFF	TGTGCCAGCAGTCTGGCGGGACAGGGGATCGGGGAGCTGTTTTTT
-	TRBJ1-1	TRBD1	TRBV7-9	CASSYRGLRTEAFF	TGTGCCAGCAGCTACAGGGGGCTTCGCACTGAAGCTTTCTTT
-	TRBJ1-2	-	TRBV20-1	CSASPDSAYGYTF	TGCAGTGCTAGTCCCGACAGTGCCTATGGCTACACCTTC
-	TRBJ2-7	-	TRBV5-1	CASSLEGGGYEQYF	TGCGCCAGCAGCTTGGAGGGGGGAGGGTACGAGCAGTACTTC
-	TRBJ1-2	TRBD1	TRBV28	CASIPGGQTNYGYTF	TGTGCCAGCATCCCAGGGGGCCAAACCAACTATGGCTACACCTTC
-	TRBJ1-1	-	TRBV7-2	CASSPGRHTEAFF	TGTGCCAGCAGCCCCGGGAGGCACACTGAAGCTTTCTTT
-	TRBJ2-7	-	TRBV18	CASSGQGDSYEQYF	TGTGCCAGCTCAGGTCAAGGGGACTCCTACGAGCAGTACTTC
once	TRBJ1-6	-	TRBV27	CASSPTGRHNSPLHF	TGTGCCAGCAGTCCTACAGGGCGGCATAATTCACCCCTCCACTTT
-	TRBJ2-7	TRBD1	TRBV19	CASRKTGGSYEQYF	TGTGCCAGTAGGAAGACAGGGGGCTCCTACGAGCAGTACTTC
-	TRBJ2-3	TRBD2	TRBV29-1	CSVEWLAGSIGTQYF	TGCAGCGTTGAATGGTTAGCGGGAAGTATAGGTACGCAGTATTTT
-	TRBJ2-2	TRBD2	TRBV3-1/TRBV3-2	CASSQPGLAGGRNTGELFF	TGTGCCAGCAGCCAACCGGGACTAGCGGGAGGAAGGAACACCGGGGAGCTGTTTTTT
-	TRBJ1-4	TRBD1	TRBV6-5	CASSRTGGEKLFF	TGTGCCAGCAGTCGGACAGGCGGTGAAAAACTGTTTTTT
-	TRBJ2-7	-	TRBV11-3	CASSLGRGYEQYF	TGTGCCAGCAGCCTCGGACGGGGGTACGAGCAGTACTTC
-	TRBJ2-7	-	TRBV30	CAWSVGGEREQYF	TGTGCCTGGAGTGTAGGCGGGGAGCGCGAGCAGTACTTC